The 26 T cell receptor beta chains below all came from one sample that was sequenced in a study of blood T cell repertoires in COVID-19. This table comes from immunoSEQ multiplex PCR, and its TCRdb copy is limited to in-frame clones, with some not included. The data show 100,000 to 150,000 clones, with less than 75% seen just once and approximately 0.79% held by the top ten. The material sequenced was peripheral blood. The receptor set was obtained from a human donor with acute or convalescent COVID-19. The donor label of this sample is uncertain.

The rearrangement joins TRBV24-1 to TRBJ1-2; possible D gene TRBD1, 6 bases. This CDR3 has 13 amino acids. Germline-derived CDR1 and CDR2 are KGHDR and SFDVKD. The ends were cut back, 2 bases at V and 5 bases at J, with 8 bases in the middle. Here the CDR3 DNA reads TGTGCCACCAGTGATTCCGGACAGTATGGCTACACCTTC. Its protein product is CATSDSGQYGYTF.

This clone has a handful of counts. The rearrangement links TRBV2 to TRBJ2-1; a weak D match, TRBD1 (6 bases). CDR1 is SNHLY, CDR2 FYNNEI, per germline. Trimming left V 5 bases short and J 1 base short, with 6 bases between. There are 13 residues in the CDR3. This CDR3 is CASSQGSYNEQFF. CDR3 DNA sequence: TGTGCCAGCAGTCAGGGGTCCTACAATGAGCAGTTCTTC.

This clone was recorded a few times. V usage is TRBV7-7 and J usage is TRBJ2-5; 7 nucleotides align to TRBD1. V shed 5 bases, J shed 4 bases, and the junction held 10 bases outside the gene matches. The CDR3 sequence is 15 residues long. Per germline, CDR1 SSHAT and CDR2 FNYEAQ (reference sequence). The CDR3 is CASSLGQGVAETQYF. CDR3 nucleotide sequence: TGTGCCAGCAGCCTAGGGCAGGGGGTGGCAGAGACCCAGTACTTC.

This chain joins TRBV21-1 and TRBJ2-1; the table gives TRBD1 as D, unverified against the DNA. TRBV21-1 is a pseudogene segment. This CDR3 is built from 17 residues. CDR3 amino acids: CASSKGATGSSYNEQFF. The CDR3, as DNA: TGTGCCAGCAGCAAAGGGGCCACAGGAAGCTCCTACAATGAGCAGTTCTTC.

The chain combines TRBV29-1 with TRBJ1-4; D might be TRBD1 (6 bases). The germline V gene has CDR1 SQVTM and CDR2 ANQGSEA. The V and J ends lost 6 bases and 4 bases respectively, with 12 bases between them. The CDR3 runs 13 residues. The CDR3 reads CSVKTGSNEKLFF. CDR3 coding DNA: TGCAGCGTCAAGACAGGAAGTAATGAAAAACTGTTTTTT.

This chain connects TRBV7-9 to TRBJ2-5; possible D gene TRBD1, 6 bases. The CDR3 sequence is 14 residues long. Germline V gene sequence: CDR1 SEHNR, CDR2 FQNEAQ (reference sequence). V dropped 1 base and J dropped 4 bases, with 10 bases sitting between them. DNA for the CDR3: TGTGCCAGCAGCTTAGACAGGGCTGGAGAGACCCAGTACTTC. This encodes CASSLDRAGETQYF.

This sequence joins TRBV6-1 and TRBJ2-7; D possibly corresponds to TRBD2 (6 bases). The CDR3 loop spans 14 amino acids. In germline, CDR1 is MNHNS, CDR2 SASEGT. The V end was cut by 2 bases, the J end by 6 bases, with 14 bases between. CDR3 sequence reads: CASSELASDAEQYV. In nucleotides, the CDR3 is TGTGCCAGCAGTGAACTCGCTAGCGACGCCGAGCAGTACGTC.

The chain links TRBV6-1 to TRBJ2-1; 7 bases are a match to TRBD1. Germline assignment: CDR1 MNHNS and CDR2 SASEGT. J gave up 9 bases and V 5 bases, and 10 bases lay outside the gene matches. The CDR3 runs 14 residues. CDR3 in DNA: TGTGCCAGCAGTTCACTCGGGACAGTGGGTGAGCAGTTCTTC. Amino acid sequence: CASSSLGTVGEQFF.

V usage is TRBV5-1 and J usage is TRBJ2-1; TRBD2 matches 7 bases. The germline V gene has CDR1 SGHRS and CDR2 YFSETQ. The CDR3 is made up of 18 amino acids. With 0 bases clipped from V and 6 bases from J, the junction kept 15 bases outside the gene matches. CDR3 region: CASSLVTSGMGLSNEQFF. DNA of the CDR3: TGCGCCAGCAGCTTGGTTACCAGCGGGATGGGGCTTTCCAATGAGCAGTTCTTC.

This clone was detected a few times. This sequence joins TRBV5-1 and TRBJ2-5; TRBD1 aligns across 7 bases. V lost 2 bases, J lost 2 bases, and 6 bases stayed unmatched. The CDR3 loop spans 15 amino acids. Looked up from germline, CDR1 is SGHRS and CDR2 is YFSETQ. The CDR3, as DNA: TGCGCCAGCAGCTTTTTGGGACAGATACAAGAGACCCAGTACTTC. Translated, it gives CASSFLGQIQETQYF.

This chain links TRBV5-5 with TRBJ2-3; a weak D match, TRBD2 (7 bases). Trimming cost V 2 bases and J 2 bases, with 9 bases left between them. The CDR3 is 14 residues long. Looked up from germline, CDR1 is SGHKS and CDR2 is YYEKEE (reference sequence). Here the CDR3 reads CASSLGGATDTQYF. DNA of the CDR3: TGTGCCAGCAGCTTAGGGGGGGCCACAGATACGCAGTATTTT.

This clone was counted many times. The chain employs TRBV30 and TRBJ2-7; 7 positions agree with TRBD1. The CDR3 length is 13 residues. With V trimmed by 0 bases and J by 2 bases, 1 base remained unmatched. Looked up from germline, CDR1 is GTSNPN and CDR2 is SVGIG (reference sequence). CDR3 amino acids: CAWSVGTAYEQYF. In DNA form, the CDR3 reads TGTGCCTGGAGTGTCGGGACAGCCTACGAGCAGTACTTC.

The chain combines TRBV28 with TRBJ1-6, with a possible D match to TRBD1 (6 bases). Germline values: CDR1 MDHEN, CDR2 SYDVKM. V dropped 6 bases and J dropped 6 bases, with 15 bases sitting between them. The CDR3 runs 15 residues. Here the CDR3 DNA reads TGTGCCAGCAGGCCTTGGGGGCTGGGTAATTCACCCCTCCACTTT. Protein: CASRPWGLGNSPLHF.

This clone has just a few counts. The CDR3 DNA sequence: TGTGCCAGCAGTACCCGACAGGGGGGGTACAATGAGCAGTTCTTC. Protein: CASSTRQGGYNEQFF. The chain carries TRBV6-5 and TRBJ2-1; TRBD1 aligns across 9 bases. This CDR3 region has 15 residues. Per germline, CDR1 MNHEY and CDR2 SVGAGI. Losses at the gene ends were 5 bases for V and 4 bases for J; bases not matched to a gene: 6.

CDR3 region: CASSSNKFGVRRSPLHF. CDR3 sequence (DNA): TGTGCCAGCAGTTCCAACAAGTTCGGGGTCAGGCGTTCACCCCTCCACTTT. The rearrangement uses TRBV28 and TRBJ1-6; D is uncertain. In germline, CDR1 is MDHEN, CDR2 SYDVKM. The length of the CDR3 is 17 residues. V was pared by 4 bases and J by 9 bases, with 22 bases between.

The CDR3 protein is CASSRLLAGGVADTQYF. The CDR3 DNA reads as TGCGCCAGCAGCCGCTTACTAGCGGGGGGGGTAGCAGATACGCAGTATTTT. The chain uses TRBV5-1 and TRBJ2-3; 13 positions agree with TRBD2. J gave up 4 bases and V 4 bases, and 9 bases lay outside the gene matches. The CDR3 contains 17 residues. CDR1 is SGHRS, CDR2 YFSETQ, per germline.

The chain uses TRBV6-6 and TRBJ2-3; 8 nucleotides match TRBD1. CDR3 length equals 14 residues. The germline V gene has CDR1 MNHNY and CDR2 SVGAGI (reference sequence). J gave up 3 bases and V 6 bases, and 5 bases lay outside the gene matches. In DNA form, the CDR3 reads TGTGCCAGCAGACGCGGACAGGGAACAGATACGCAGTATTTT. It is translated as CASRRGQGTDTQYF.

This clone was detected ten times or more. This chain uses TRBV7-9 with TRBJ2-2; TRBD1 might be the D (5 bases). Trimming cost V 4 bases and J 3 bases, with 9 bases left between them. Germline values: CDR1 SEHNR, CDR2 FQNEAQ (reference sequence). This CDR3 is built from 14 residues. The CDR3, as DNA: TGTGCCAGCAGCTCCGACAGTTACACCGGGGAGCTGTTTTTT. It is translated as CASSSDSYTGELFF.

The V and J genes are TRBV6-5 and TRBJ1-3; no reliable D call. Between the trimmed V and J ends, which lost 6 bases and 2 bases, there was a span of 14 bases. Germline V gene data show CDR1 as MNHEY and CDR2 as SVGAGI. This CDR3 has 15 amino acids. The CDR3 DNA sequence: TGTGCCAGCAGACTCCATGAAAAAGCTGGAAACACCATATATTTT. It yields the protein CASRLHEKAGNTIYF.

J is TRBJ1-2 and V is TRBV7-9; D gene ambiguous. Per germline, CDR1 SEHNR and CDR2 FQNEAQ (reference sequence). There are 13 residues in the CDR3. The V end lost 0 bases, the J end lost 6 bases, and 8 bases lay between the germline ends. DNA of the CDR3: TGTGCCAGCAGCTTAGCTCGTGCAGATGGCTACACCTTC. Amino acids: CASSLARADGYTF. The whole variable domain, filled in from reference TRBV7-9 and TRBJ1-2, reads DTGVSQNPRHKITKRGQNVTFRCDPISEHNRLYWYRQTLGQGPEFLTYFQNEAQLEKSRLLSDRFSAERPKGSFSTLEIQRTEQGDSAMYLCASSLARADGYTFGSGTRLTVV.

This chain uses TRBV5-1 with TRBJ1-2; the D gene is possibly TRBD1 (6 bases). The germline V gene encodes CDR1 SGHRS and CDR2 YFSETQ. Between the trimmed V and J ends, which lost 5 bases and 2 bases, there was a span of 10 bases. This CDR3 comprises 13 residues. In DNA, the CDR3 is TGCGCCAGCAGATCGGACAGAAACTATGGCTACACCTTC. As protein: CASRSDRNYGYTF.

The gene calls are TRBV30 and TRBJ2-2; tentatively, D is TRBD1 (6 bases). The CDR3 runs to 15 residues. Trimming left V 2 bases short and J 0 bases short, with 10 bases between. Looked up from germline, CDR1 is GTSNPN and CDR2 is SVGIG (reference sequence). Written as DNA, the CDR3 is TGTGCCTGGAGTAGGACAGTATCGAACACCGGGGAGCTGTTTTTT. It specifies CAWSRTVSNTGELFF.

J is TRBJ1-5 and V is TRBV10-3, with D possibly being TRBD1 (5 bases). Between the trimmed V and J ends, which lost 9 bases and 5 bases, there was a span of 14 bases. The CDR3 runs 13 residues. In germline, CDR1 is ENHRY, CDR2 SYGVKD. For the CDR3, the DNA is TGTGCCATTTCCGCAGGGCTGCATCAGCCCCAGCATTTT. Its protein product is CAISAGLHQPQHF.

This chain uses TRBV2 with TRBJ2-1; D may be TRBD1 (5 bases). The CDR3 extends over 12 amino acids. Germline CDR1 SNHLY, CDR2 FYNNEI. The V and J ends lost 6 bases and 7 bases respectively, with 10 bases between them. The DNA for the CDR3 is TGTGCCAGCAGCCAGGGTCTTAATGAGCAGTTCTTC. Its protein product is CASSQGLNEQFF.

The sample holds one count of this clone. The chain links TRBV2 to TRBJ2-2; D possibly corresponds to TRBD2 (5 bases). V lost 6 bases and J lost 5, with 16 bases in between. The CDR3 length is 15 residues. Germline V gives CDR1 SNHLY, CDR2 FYNNEI. CDR3 amino acids: CASRVGFRGTGELFF. The CDR3 DNA follows: TGTGCCAGCAGAGTAGGATTTAGAGGGACCGGGGAGCTGTTTTTT.

V is TRBV25-1 and J is TRBJ2-1; 9 bases agree with TRBD1. J lost 8 bases, V lost 6 bases, and 5 bases had no gene match. This CDR3 spans 13 amino acids. From germline, CDR1 is MGHDK and CDR2 SYGVNS. CDR3 bases: TGTGCCAGCAGGTGGACAGGGGAGGATGAGCAGTTCTTC. This translates into CASRWTGEDEQFF. Looking up the rest from reference TRBV25-1 and TRBJ2-1 gives the full variable domain: EADIYQTPRYLVIGTGKKITLECSQTMGHDKMYWYQQDPGMELHLIHYSYGVNSTEKGDLSSESTVSRIRTEHFPLTLESARPSHTSQYLCASRWTGEDEQFFGPGTRLTVL.